This TCR beta chain came from a study of cytomegalovirus exposure and HLA in healthy donors. General study points: Presence/absence analyses took donor sequencing depth as roughly uniform. Fewer N-insertions (relative to the roughly 700-donor mean) were reportedly seen in an Asian-associated ancestry cluster in a later analysis. Researchers reported from a later analysis that most CMV-associated TCR beta chains appeared HLA-restricted.

Details on this clone: Its specificity is unknown.

The PCR used 60 Vbeta and 13 Jbeta primers. Methods used by the authors: Counted up in a later analysis, unique TCR beta chains came to approximately 77 million, with around 9.9 million shared. Assay: immunoSEQ multiplex PCR; the TCRdb copy retains only in-frame clones and omits some. V and J calls and clone size are as listed in that table; D and trimming were resolved from the DNA. The sample contains 170,000 or so clones, approximately 84% of which appear only once. The sequencing input was PBMCs. The clonotype originates from a boy aged 2-15 years in good health and CMV-seronegative.

CDR3 DNA sequence: TGTGCCAGCAGCCTGGGACTAGCGGGGGCCAAAAACATTCAGTACTTC. Translated: CASSLGLAGAKNIQYF. The gene calls are TRBV7-9 and TRBJ2-4; 13 nucleotides match TRBD2. There are 16 residues in the CDR3. Trimming removed 5 bases from V and 1 base from J; junction bases left unmatched: 2. The germline gives CDR1 SEHNR, CDR2 FQNEAQ (reference sequence).